These 11 T cell receptor beta chains came from one sample sequenced in a study of T cells after yellow fever vaccination. TCRdb processed the 5' RACE reads anew with MiXCR; each CDR3 protein has one entry. The sample has more than 95,000 distinct CDR3 sequences, 13% to 15% seen once; the top ten hold around 40%. The sample was CD8+ T cells sorted from PBMCs, taken 5 days after the yellow fever booster vaccination. The source of these receptors is a young man who received the YFV17D yellow fever vaccine.

In its sample, this clonotype was seen a few times. The chain uses TRBV12-3 or TRBV12-4 and TRBJ2-7; 10 nucleotides line up with TRBD1. This CDR3 spans 14 amino acids. The V gene end was trimmed by 5 bases and the J gene end by 6 bases; junction bases not matched to a gene: 7. The CDR3 DNA reads TGTGCCAGCAGTGCCGGGACAGGGGCTTTCGAGCAGTACTTC. This translates into CASSAGTGAFEQYF.

V and J are TRBV5-1 and TRBJ2-5, with D unresolved. This CDR3 is built from 15 residues. CDR1 is SGHRS and CDR2 is YFSETQ in the germline V gene. Trimming took 4 bases from V and 2 from J, leaving 15 bases between them. The CDR3 protein is CASSPALDLQETQYF. CDR3 bases: TGCGCCAGCAGCCCCGCTCTGGACCTTCAAGAGACCCAGTACTTC.

The chain employs TRBV7-2 and TRBJ2-5; D possibly corresponds to TRBD1 (6 bases). CDR1 is SGHTA, CDR2 FQGNSA, per germline. This CDR3 contains 15 residues. V shed 7 bases and J shed 5 bases, with 20 bases lying between them. The CDR3 region has the DNA TGTGCCAGCAACACCGGGGCTTTGGGGGCCGAGACCCAGTACTTC. It yields the protein CASNTGALGAETQYF.

In its sample, this clonotype was seen many times. V and J are TRBV6-2 or TRBV6-3 and TRBJ2-1; D ambiguous. Trimming stripped 2 bases from V and 6 bases from J, with 5 bases between. From germline, CDR1 is MNHEY and CDR2 SVGEGT. The CDR3 runs 12 residues. In DNA, the CDR3 is TGTGCCAGCAGTTACCCCCCCAATGAGCAGTTCTTC. This codes for CASSYPPNEQFF.

A few counts support this clonotype. This chain joins TRBV4-2 and TRBJ1-1; D unresolved. With 6 bases removed from V and 4 bases from J, the gap between germline ends came to 12 bases. Germline CDR1 is LGHNA and CDR2 is YNFKEQ. The CDR3 runs 13 residues. In nucleotides, the CDR3 is TGTGCCAGCAGGCCCTTAACTAGCACTGAAGCTTTCTTT. Its translation: CASRPLTSTEAFF.

The table lists this clonotype with a few counts. The V call is TRBV29-1, the J call TRBJ1-2, with 9 nucleotides matching TRBD1. The CDR3 covers 15 residues. In germline, CDR1 is SQVTM, CDR2 ANQGSEA. Trimming cost V 0 bases and J 4 bases; bases outside gene matches: 6. The CDR3 DNA reads as TGCAGCGTTGAAGAGGTCAGGGACAGGGTCTATGGCTACACCTTC. Translated: CSVEEVRDRVYGYTF.

The rearrangement joins TRBV12-3 or TRBV12-4 to TRBJ2-3, with D unresolved. V lost 10 bases and J 2 bases, leaving 10 bases between the germline ends. This CDR3 has 12 amino acids. The CDR3 is CATLGLTDTQYF. The CDR3, as DNA: TGTGCCACGCTAGGCCTCACAGATACGCAGTATTTT.

This rearrangement joins TRBV27 to TRBJ2-6; 8 nucleotides match TRBD1. Germline V gene data show CDR1 as MNHEY and CDR2 as SMNVEV (reference sequence). With 5 bases clipped from V and 0 bases from J, the junction kept 6 bases outside the gene matches. CDR3 length: 17 amino acids. The CDR3 coding sequence is TGTGCCAGCAGTCGGACAGGGATTGTCTCTGGGGCCAACGTCCTGACTTTC. Its translation is CASSRTGIVSGANVLTF.

The CDR3 region has the DNA TGCGCCAGCAGTGTCGGACAGGGGTACGAGCAGTACTTC. This codes for CASSVGQGYEQYF. V usage is TRBV10-1 and J usage is TRBJ2-7, with 9 bases matching TRBD1. CDR3 length equals 13 residues. J was trimmed by 4 bases and V by 4 bases; bases with no gene match: 2. Germline assignment: CDR1 WNHNN and CDR2 SYGVQD (reference sequence).

This chain links TRBV10-2 with TRBJ1-2, with 12 positions matching TRBD1. Germline V gene data show CDR1 as WSHSY and CDR2 as SAAADI. The CDR3 contains 14 residues. V shed 7 bases, J shed 8 bases, and the junction held 8 bases outside the gene matches. The CDR3 region is CASIPGQGARGYTF. In DNA form, the CDR3 reads TGCGCCAGCATCCCGGGACAGGGGGCGAGGGGCTACACCTTC.

The J gene is TRBJ1-5, the V gene TRBV12-3 or TRBV12-4; weak D call: TRBD1 (6 bases). There are 15 residues in the CDR3. V lost 6 bases, J lost 1 base, and 13 bases lay in between. The CDR3 DNA is TGTGCCAGCAGCGGTGGACAGATAAGCAATCAGCCCCAGCATTTT. Protein product: CASSGGQISNQPQHF.